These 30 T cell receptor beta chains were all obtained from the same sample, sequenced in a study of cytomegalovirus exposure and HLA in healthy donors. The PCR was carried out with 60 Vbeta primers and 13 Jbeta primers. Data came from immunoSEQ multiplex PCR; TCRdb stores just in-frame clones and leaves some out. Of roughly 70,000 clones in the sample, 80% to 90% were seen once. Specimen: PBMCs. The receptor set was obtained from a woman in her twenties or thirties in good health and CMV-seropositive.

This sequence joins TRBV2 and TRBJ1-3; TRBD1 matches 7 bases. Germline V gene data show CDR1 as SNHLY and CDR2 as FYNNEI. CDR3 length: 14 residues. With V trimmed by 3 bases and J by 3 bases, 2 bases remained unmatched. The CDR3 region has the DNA TGTGCCAGCAGTGAGAGGGGGCTTGGAAACACCATATATTTT. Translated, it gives CASSERGLGNTIYF.

DNA of the CDR3: TGTGCCACTCGAGGCCCCCAAAGCAGCACAGATACGCAGTATTTT. It codes for CATRGPQSSTDTQYF. V gene TRBV7-9 combines with J gene TRBJ2-3; no clear D gene. V dropped 10 bases and J dropped 0 bases, with 17 bases sitting between them. The CDR3 is made up of 15 amino acids. Per the germline V gene, CDR1 is SEHNR and CDR2 is FQNEAQ (reference sequence).

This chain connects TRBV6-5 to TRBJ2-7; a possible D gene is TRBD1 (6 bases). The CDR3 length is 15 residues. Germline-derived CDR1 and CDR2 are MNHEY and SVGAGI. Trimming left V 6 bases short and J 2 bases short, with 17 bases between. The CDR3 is CASSSPFGQTYEQYF. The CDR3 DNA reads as TGTGCCAGCAGCTCCCCTTTCGGACAGACCTACGAGCAGTACTTC.

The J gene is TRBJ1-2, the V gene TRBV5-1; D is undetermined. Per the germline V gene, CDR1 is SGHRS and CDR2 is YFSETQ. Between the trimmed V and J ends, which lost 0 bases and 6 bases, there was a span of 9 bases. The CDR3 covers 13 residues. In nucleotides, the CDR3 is TGCGCCAGCAGCTTGGGTAGTTCGGATGGCTACACCTTC. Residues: CASSLGSSDGYTF.

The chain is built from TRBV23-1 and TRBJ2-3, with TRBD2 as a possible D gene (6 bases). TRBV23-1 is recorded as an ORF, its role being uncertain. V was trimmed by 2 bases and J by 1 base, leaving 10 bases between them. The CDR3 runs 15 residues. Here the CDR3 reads CASSQPASGTDTQYF. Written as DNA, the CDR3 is TGCGCCAGCAGTCAACCAGCTAGCGGCACAGATACGCAGTATTTT.

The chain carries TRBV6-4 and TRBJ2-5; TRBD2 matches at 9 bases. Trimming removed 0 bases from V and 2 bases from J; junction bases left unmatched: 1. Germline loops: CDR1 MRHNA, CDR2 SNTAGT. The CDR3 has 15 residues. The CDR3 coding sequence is TGTGCCAGCAGTGACTCTAGCGGGAGTCAAGAGACCCAGTACTTC. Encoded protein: CASSDSSGSQETQYF.

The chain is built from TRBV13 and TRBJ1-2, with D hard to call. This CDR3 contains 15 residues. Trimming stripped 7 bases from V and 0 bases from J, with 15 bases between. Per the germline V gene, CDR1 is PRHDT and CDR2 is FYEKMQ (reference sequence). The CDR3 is CASKKILGANYGYTF. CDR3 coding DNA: TGTGCCAGCAAGAAAATACTTGGAGCTAACTATGGCTACACCTTC.

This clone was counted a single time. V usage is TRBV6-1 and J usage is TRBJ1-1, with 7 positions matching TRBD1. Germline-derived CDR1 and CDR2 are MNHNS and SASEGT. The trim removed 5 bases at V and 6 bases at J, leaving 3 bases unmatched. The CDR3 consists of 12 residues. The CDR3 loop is CASSSGTAEAFF. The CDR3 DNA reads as TGTGCCAGCAGTTCCGGGACAGCTGAAGCTTTCTTT.

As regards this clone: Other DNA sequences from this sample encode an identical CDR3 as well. The CDR3: CASSRLATGELFF. The CDR3 DNA is TGTGCCAGCAGCCGACTAGCGACCGGGGAGCTGTTTTTT. J is TRBJ2-2 and V is TRBV11-3; TRBD2 aligns across 8 bases. Germline assignment: CDR1 SGHNT and CDR2 YENEEA. The J segment lost 5 bases and the V segment lost 5 bases, leaving 1 base of the junction unmatched. CDR3 length equals 13 residues.

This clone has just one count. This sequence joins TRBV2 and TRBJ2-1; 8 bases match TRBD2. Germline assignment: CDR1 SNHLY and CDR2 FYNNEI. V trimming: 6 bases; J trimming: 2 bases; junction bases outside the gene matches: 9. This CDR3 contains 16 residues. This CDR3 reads CASRLAGHRPYNEQFF. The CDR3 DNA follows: TGTGCCAGCAGGCTAGCGGGTCATCGTCCCTACAATGAGCAGTTCTTC. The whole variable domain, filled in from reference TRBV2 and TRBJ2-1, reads EPEVTQTPSHQVTQMGQEVILRCVPISNHLYFYWYRQILGQKVEFLVSFYNNEISEKSEIFDDQFSVERPDGSNFTLKIRSTKLEDSAMYFCASRLAGHRPYNEQFFGPGTRLTVL.

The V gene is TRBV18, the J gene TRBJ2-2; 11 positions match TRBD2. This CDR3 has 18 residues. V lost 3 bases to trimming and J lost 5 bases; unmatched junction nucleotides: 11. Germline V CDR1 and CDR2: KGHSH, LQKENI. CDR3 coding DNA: TGTGCCAGCTCACCGGCCATACTAGCGGGAGACGGGACCGGGGAGCTGTTTTTT. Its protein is CASSPAILAGDGTGELFF. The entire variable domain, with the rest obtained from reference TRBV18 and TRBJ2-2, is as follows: NAGVMQNPRHLVRRRGQEARLRCSPMKGHSHVYWYRQLPEEGLKFMVYLQKENIIDESGMPKERFSAEFPKEGPSILRIQQVVRGDSAAYFCASSPAILAGDGTGELFFGEGSRLTVL.

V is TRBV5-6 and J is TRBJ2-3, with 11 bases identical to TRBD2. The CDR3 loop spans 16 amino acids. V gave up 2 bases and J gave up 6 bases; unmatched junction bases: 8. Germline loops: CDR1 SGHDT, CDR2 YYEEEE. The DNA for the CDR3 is TGTGCCAGCAGCTTCCGAACTAGCGGGAGTTCGGATACGCAGTATTTT. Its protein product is CASSFRTSGSSDTQYF.

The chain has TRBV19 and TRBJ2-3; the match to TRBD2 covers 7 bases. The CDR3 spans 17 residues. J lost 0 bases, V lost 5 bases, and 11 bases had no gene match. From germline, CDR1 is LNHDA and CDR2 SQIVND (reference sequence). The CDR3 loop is CASSLLAPRASTDTQYF. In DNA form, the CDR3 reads TGTGCCAGTAGTTTACTAGCGCCCCGTGCTAGCACAGATACGCAGTATTTT.

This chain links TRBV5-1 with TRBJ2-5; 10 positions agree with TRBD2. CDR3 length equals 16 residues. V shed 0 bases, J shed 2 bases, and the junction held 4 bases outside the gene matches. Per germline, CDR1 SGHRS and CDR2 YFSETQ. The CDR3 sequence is CASSLAGLAVQETQYF. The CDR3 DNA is TGCGCCAGCAGCTTGGCTGGACTAGCGGTTCAAGAGACCCAGTACTTC.

The CDR3 loop is CASTRLAGGPGELFF. For the CDR3, the DNA is TGTGCCAGTACCCGACTAGCGGGAGGGCCCGGGGAGCTGTTTTTT. The J gene is TRBJ2-2, the V gene TRBV19; 14 bases agree with TRBD2. Trimming took 7 bases from V and 6 from J; bases not matched to a gene: 4. Germline values: CDR1 LNHDA, CDR2 SQIVND (reference sequence). The CDR3 is made up of 15 amino acids. The full variable domain, rest sourced from reference TRBV19 and TRBJ2-2, is DGGITQSPKYLFRKEGQNVTLSCEQNLNHDAMYWYRQDPGQGLRLIYYSQIVNDFQKGDIAEGYSVSREKKESFPLTVTSAQKNPTAFYLCASTRLAGGPGELFFGEGSRLTVL.

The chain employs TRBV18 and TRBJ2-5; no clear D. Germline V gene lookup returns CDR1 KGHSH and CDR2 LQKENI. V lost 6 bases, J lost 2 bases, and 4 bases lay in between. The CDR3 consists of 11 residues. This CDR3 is CASSPQETQYF. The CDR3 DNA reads TGTGCCAGCTCTCCTCAAGAGACCCAGTACTTC.

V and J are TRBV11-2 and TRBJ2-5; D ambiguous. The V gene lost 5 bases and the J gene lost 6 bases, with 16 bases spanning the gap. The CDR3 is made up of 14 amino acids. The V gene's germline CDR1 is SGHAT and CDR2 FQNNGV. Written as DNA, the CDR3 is TGTGCCAGCAGCCTCCGGGTCCTTTCGCAGACCCAGTACTTC. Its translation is CASSLRVLSQTQYF.

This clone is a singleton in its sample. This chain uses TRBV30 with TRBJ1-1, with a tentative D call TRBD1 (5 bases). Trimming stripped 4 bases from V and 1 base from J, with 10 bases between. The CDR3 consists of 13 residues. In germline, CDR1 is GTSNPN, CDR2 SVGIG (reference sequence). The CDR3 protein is CAWTRGGNTEAFF. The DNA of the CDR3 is TGTGCCTGGACTCGGGGGGGGAACACTGAAGCTTTCTTT.

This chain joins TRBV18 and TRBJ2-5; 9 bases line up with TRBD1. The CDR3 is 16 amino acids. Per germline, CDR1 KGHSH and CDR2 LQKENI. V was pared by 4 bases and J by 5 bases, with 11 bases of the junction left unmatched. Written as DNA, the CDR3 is TGTGCCAGCTCACTATCTTTCGGGACAGGGTTGGAGACCCAGTACTTC. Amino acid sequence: CASSLSFGTGLETQYF. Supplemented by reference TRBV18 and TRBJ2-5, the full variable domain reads NAGVMQNPRHLVRRRGQEARLRCSPMKGHSHVYWYRQLPEEGLKFMVYLQKENIIDESGMPKERFSAEFPKEGPSILRIQQVVRGDSAAYFCASSLSFGTGLETQYFGPGTRLLVL.

CDR3: CASSSILAGLTDTQYF. The CDR3 nucleotides read TGTGCCAGCAGCTCAATACTAGCGGGGCTCACAGATACGCAGTATTTT. V and J are TRBV13 and TRBJ2-3; 10 positions agree with TRBD2. J gave up 2 bases and V 4 bases, and 6 bases lay outside the gene matches. The CDR3 spans 16 residues. The germline V gene encodes CDR1 PRHDT and CDR2 FYEKMQ (reference sequence).

This chain's CDR3 is CASSPALASSTDTQYF. The CDR3 DNA reads as TGTGCCAGCTCACCAGCTCTAGCGTCTAGCACAGATACGCAGTATTTT. This chain links TRBV18 with TRBJ2-3; maybe TRBD2 (6 bases). The CDR3 has 16 residues. Germline lookup yields CDR1 KGHSH and CDR2 LQKENI. With 2 bases removed from V and 0 bases from J, the gap between germline ends came to 12 bases. The full variable domain, its missing parts supplied by reference TRBV18 and TRBJ2-3, is NAGVMQNPRHLVRRRGQEARLRCSPMKGHSHVYWYRQLPEEGLKFMVYLQKENIIDESGMPKERFSAEFPKEGPSILRIQQVVRGDSAAYFCASSPALASSTDTQYFGPGTRLTVL.

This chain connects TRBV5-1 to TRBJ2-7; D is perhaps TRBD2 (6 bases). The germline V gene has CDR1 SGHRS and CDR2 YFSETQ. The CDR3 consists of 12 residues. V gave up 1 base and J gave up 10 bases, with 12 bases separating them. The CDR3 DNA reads TGCGCCAGCAGCTTGTCCAGGGAGGCTCAGTACTTC. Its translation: CASSLSREAQYF. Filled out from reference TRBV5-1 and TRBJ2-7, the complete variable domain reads KAGVTQTPRYLIKTRGQQVTLSCSPISGHRSVSWYQQTPGQGLQFLFEYFSETQRNKGNFPGRFSGRQFSNSRSEMNVSTLELGDSALYLCASSLSREAQYFGPGTRLTVT.

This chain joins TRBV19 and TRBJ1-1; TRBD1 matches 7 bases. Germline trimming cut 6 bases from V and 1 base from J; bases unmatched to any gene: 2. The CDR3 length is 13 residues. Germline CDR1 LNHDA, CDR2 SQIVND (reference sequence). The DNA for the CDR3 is TGTGCCAGTAGACCAGGGGGGAACACTGAAGCTTTCTTT. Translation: CASRPGGNTEAFF.

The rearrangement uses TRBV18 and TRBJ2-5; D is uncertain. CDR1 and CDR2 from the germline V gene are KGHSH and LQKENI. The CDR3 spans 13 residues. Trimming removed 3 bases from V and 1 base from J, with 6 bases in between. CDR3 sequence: CASSPRIQETQYF. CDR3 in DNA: TGTGCCAGCTCACCGCGCATCCAAGAGACCCAGTACTTC.

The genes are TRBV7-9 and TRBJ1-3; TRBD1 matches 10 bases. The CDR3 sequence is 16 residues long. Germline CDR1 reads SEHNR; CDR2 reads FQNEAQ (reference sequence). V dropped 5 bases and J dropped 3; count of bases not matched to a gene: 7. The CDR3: CASSILDRGLGNTIYF. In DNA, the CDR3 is TGTGCCAGCAGCATCTTAGACAGGGGGCTTGGAAACACCATATATTTT.

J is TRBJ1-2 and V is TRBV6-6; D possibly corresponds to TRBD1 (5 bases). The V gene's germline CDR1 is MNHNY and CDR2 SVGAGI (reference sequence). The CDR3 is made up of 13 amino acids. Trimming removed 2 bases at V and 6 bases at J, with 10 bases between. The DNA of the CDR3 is TGTGCCAGCAGTTACGACAGAATGGATGGCTACACCTTC. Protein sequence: CASSYDRMDGYTF.

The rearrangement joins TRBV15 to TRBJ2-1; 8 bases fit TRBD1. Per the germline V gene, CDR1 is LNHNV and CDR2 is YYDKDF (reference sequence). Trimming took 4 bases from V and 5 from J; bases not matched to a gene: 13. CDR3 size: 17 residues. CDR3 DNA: TGTGCCACCAGCACCTACTCAGGACAGGGACCTAACAATGAGCAGTTCTTC. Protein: CATSTYSGQGPNNEQFF.

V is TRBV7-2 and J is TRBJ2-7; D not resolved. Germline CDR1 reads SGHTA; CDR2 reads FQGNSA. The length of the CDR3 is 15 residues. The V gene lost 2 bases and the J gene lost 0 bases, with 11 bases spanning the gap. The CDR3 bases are TGTGCCAGCAGCTTAATGGCAGCGCTCTCCTACGAGCAGTACTTC. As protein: CASSLMAALSYEQYF.

The CDR3 DNA reads TGCGCCAGCAGCTTCAGGACTAGCGGGGCCTACAATGAGCAGTTCTTC. Its protein is CASSFRTSGAYNEQFF. The gene calls are TRBV5-1 and TRBJ2-1, with 12 nucleotides matching TRBD2. Germline CDR1 and CDR2: SGHRS and YFSETQ. This CDR3 contains 16 residues. V dropped 2 bases and J dropped 2; count of bases not matched to a gene: 2.

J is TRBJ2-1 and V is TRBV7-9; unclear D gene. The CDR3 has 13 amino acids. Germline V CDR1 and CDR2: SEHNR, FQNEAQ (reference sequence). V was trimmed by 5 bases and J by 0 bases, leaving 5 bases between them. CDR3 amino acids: CASSLSSYNEQFF. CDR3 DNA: TGTGCCAGCAGCCTTAGCTCCTACAATGAGCAGTTCTTC.